What follows is one TCR beta chain and its context. The sample originates from a study of neoadjuvant anti-PD-1 for oral cavity cancer. Study-level background: Patients without progression got a fourth dose around day 43.

Noted time point: after neoadjuvant nivolumab, at surgical resection. Clones were sequenced by immunoSEQ multiplex PCR, and TCRdb holds only the in-frame ones, with some missing. Of about 42,000 clones in the sample, 77% were seen once. The sequence was obtained from a person aged 40 to 85 with oral cavity squamous cell carcinoma. The sequencing here drew on PBMCs, taken after nivolumab (anti-PD-1) treatment.

The CDR3 sequence is CASTTYVAYEQYF. The CDR3, as DNA: TGTGCCAGCACCACGTATGTAGCTTACGAGCAGTACTTC. V usage is TRBV7-8 and J usage is TRBJ2-7; D not resolved. CDR1 is SGHVS and CDR2 is FQNEAQ in the germline V gene. The CDR3 is made up of 13 amino acids. V was clipped by 7 bases and J by 4 bases, with 14 bases between them. The complete variable domain, with remaining parts taken from reference TRBV7-8 and TRBJ2-7, reads GAGVSQSPRYKVAKRGQDVALRCDPISGHVSLFWYQQALGQGPEFLTYFQNEAQLDKSGLPSDRFFAERPEGSVSTLKIQRTQQEDSAVYLCASTTYVAYEQYFGPGTRLTVT.